This T cell receptor (beta chain) was observed in a study of blood T cell repertoires in COVID-19 (dated by TCRdb to the early 2020s). About the investigation overall: Samples from collaborators originated in the United States, Italy and Spain and spanned both the acute and convalescent phases of COVID-19. The dataset comprised deeply sampled blood TCRbeta repertoires from subjects exposed to, actively infected with, or recovered from COVID-19. Sample metadata almost always included a de-identified subject ID, COVID-19 status, age in years and sex. The repertoires were made available in a free public database intended to serve as a resource for research on the immune response to SARS-CoV-2. Where available, HLA class I and class II types were obtained from metadata supplied by the sample provider rather than from assay-based typing. The prospective study material was composed of cDNA or gDNA derived from T cells, B-cell-depleted T cells, or PBMCs. Samples came from the ongoing ImmuneRACE study (first 160 participants) plus 1,254 subjects from 6 global collaborators. The full study reports these points: How much clinical and demographic metadata was included differed by source and by participant, and the metadata was provided uncurated.

TCRbeta CDR3 regions were amplified from genomic DNA by means of the immunoSEQ Assay, a bias-controlled multiplex PCR. Per the original workflow: Within the assay, amplification of reference gene primers was used to estimate how many nucleated cells each sample contained. To quantify the absolute abundance of each unique TCRbeta CDR3 rearrangement, sequence reads were collapsed and filtered. For each sample, productive Simpson clonality was calculated as the square root of Simpson's diversity index over productive rearrangements. TCRdb re-hosts the immuneACCESS table, in-frame sequences only. Its copies lack some clones; in the studies checked, an unresolved V gene accounts for under half of them, and the cause for the rest is not known. The DNA was the basis for D and trimming; V, J and clone size are from that table. The sample data list about 200,000 clones, and approximately 80% of these were observed just once. The biggest ten clones account for roughly 10% of the sample.

Collaborating institutions collected whole blood in K2EDTA tubes following their own protocols. Collaborator samples were shipped for TCRbeta analysis as frozen whole blood, isolated PBMCs, or DNA extracted from either sample type. With regard to this clone: Its specific antigen is unknown. No qualities accompany the bases; no much larger clone lies one base away.

The specimen sequenced was peripheral blood. This clonotype was obtained from a woman of 80 years or more with acute or convalescent COVID-19.

The CDR3 in this case is CASSSPTQTGGTDTQYF. The nucleotides read TGTGCCAGCAGTTCTCCGACCCAGACTGGCGGCACAGATACGCAGTATTTT. This sequence uses TRBV27 and TRBJ2-3, with the D gene too uncertain to name. CDR1 and CDR2 (MNHEY, SMNVEV) derive from the germline V gene (reference sequence). At the junction V is shortened by 4 bases and J by 1 base, with 18 bases in between. Reading from cysteine to phenylalanine, the CDR3 counts 17 amino acids. The CDR3 DNA has 51 bases and is translated from base 1.